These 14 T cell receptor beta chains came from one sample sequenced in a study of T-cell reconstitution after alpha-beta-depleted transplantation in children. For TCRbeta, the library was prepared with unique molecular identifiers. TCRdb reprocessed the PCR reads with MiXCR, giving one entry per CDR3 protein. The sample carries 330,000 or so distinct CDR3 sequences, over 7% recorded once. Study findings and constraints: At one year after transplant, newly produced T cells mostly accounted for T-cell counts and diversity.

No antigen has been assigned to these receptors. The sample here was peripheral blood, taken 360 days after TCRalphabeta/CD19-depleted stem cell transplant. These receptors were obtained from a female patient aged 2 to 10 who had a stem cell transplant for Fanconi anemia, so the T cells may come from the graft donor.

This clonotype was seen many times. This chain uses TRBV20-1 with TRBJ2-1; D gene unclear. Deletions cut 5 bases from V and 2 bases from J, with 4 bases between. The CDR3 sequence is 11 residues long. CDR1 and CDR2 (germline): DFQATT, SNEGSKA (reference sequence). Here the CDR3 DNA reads TGCAGTGCTGACACCTACAATGAGCAGTTCTTC. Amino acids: CSADTYNEQFF.

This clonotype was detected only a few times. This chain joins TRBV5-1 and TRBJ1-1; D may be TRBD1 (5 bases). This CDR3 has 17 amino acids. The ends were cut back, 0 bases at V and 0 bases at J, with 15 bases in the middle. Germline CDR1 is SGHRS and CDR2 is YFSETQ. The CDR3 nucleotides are TGCGCCAGCAGCTTGGGGTTACAGGACCCGATGAACACTGAAGCTTTCTTT. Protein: CASSLGLQDPMNTEAFF.

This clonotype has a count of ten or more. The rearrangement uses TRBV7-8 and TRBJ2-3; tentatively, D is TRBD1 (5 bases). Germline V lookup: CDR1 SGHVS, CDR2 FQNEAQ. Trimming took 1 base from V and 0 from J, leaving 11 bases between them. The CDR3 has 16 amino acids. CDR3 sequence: CASSLGSGASTDTQYF. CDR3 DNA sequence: TGTGCCAGCAGCTTAGGTTCTGGGGCTAGCACAGATACGCAGTATTTT.

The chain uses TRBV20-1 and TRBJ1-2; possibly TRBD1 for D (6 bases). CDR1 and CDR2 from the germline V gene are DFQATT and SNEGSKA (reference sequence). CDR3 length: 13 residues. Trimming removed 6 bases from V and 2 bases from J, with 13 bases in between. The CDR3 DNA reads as TGCAGTGCCAGCACCGGGACAAACTATGGCTACACCTTC. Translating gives CSASTGTNYGYTF.

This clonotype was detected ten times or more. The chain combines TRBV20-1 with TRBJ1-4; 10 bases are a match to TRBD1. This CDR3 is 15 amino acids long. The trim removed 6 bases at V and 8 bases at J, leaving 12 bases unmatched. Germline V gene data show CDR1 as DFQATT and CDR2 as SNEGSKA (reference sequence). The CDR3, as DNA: TGCAGTGCCCGGGACAGGGGAAGGGGGGGAGAAAAACTGTTTTTT. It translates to CSARDRGRGGEKLFF.

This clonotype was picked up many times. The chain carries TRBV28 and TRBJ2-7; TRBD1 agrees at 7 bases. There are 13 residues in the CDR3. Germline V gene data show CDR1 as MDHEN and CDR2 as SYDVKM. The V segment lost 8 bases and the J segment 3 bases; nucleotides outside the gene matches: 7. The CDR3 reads CASRSPGGYEQYF. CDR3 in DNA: TGTGCCAGCCGTTCCCCAGGGGGCTACGAGCAGTACTTC. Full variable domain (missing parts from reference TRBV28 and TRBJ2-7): DVKVTQSSRYLVKRTGEKVFLECVQDMDHENMFWYRQDPGLGLRLIYFSYDVKMKEKGDIPEGYSVSREKKERFSLILESASTNQTSMYLCASRSPGGYEQYFGPGTRLTVT.

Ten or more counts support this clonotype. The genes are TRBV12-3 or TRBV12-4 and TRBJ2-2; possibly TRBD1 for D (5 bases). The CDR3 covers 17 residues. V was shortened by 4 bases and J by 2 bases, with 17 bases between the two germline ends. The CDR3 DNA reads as TGTGCCAGCAGTTACACAGACTTACAGGCTAACACCGGGGAGCTGTTTTTT. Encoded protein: CASSYTDLQANTGELFF.

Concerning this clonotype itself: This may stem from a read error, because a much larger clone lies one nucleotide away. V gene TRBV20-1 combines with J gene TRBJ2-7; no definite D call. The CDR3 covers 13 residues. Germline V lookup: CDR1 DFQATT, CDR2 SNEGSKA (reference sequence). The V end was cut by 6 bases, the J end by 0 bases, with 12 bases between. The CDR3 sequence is CSAPSPNSYEQYF. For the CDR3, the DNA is TGCAGTGCCCCGAGCCCGAACTCCTACGAGCAGTACTTC.

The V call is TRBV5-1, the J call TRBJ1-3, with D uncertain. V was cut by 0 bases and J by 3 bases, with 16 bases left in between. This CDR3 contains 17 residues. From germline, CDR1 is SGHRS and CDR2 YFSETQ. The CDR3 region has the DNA TGCGCCAGCAGCTTGGTAACGGCAGGTTCATTTGGAAACACCATATATTTT. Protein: CASSLVTAGSFGNTIYF.

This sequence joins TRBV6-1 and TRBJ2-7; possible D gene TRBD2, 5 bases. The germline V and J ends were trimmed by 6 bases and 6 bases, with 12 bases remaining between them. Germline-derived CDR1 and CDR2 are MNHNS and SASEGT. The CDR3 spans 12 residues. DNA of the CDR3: TGTGCCAGCAGCCCTCCCGGGGTCGAGCAGTACGTC. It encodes CASSPPGVEQYV.

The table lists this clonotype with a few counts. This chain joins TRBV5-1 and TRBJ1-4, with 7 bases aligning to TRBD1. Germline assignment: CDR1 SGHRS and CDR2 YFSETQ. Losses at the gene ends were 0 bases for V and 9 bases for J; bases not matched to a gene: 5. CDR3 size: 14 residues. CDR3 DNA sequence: TGCGCCAGCAGCTTGGGGACAGGCGGGAAAAAACTGTTTTTT. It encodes CASSLGTGGKKLFF.

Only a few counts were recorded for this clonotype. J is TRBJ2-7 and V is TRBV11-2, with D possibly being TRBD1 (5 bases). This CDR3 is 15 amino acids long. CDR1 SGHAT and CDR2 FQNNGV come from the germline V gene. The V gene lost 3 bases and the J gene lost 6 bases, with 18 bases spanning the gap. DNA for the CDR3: TGTGCCAGCAGCTTGAATCCGGACACCTCATCCGAGCAGTACTTC. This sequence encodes CASSLNPDTSSEQYF. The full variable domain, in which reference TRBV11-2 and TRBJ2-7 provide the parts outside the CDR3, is EAGVAQSPRYKIIEKRQSVAFWCNPISGHATLYWYQQILGQGPKLLIQFQNNGVVDDSQLPKDRFSAERLKGVDSTLKIQPAKLEDSAVYLCASSLNPDTSSEQYFGPGTRLTVT.

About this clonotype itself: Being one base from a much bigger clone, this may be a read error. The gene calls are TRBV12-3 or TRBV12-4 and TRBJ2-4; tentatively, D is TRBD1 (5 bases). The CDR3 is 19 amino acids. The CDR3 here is CACSLEITDSLLAKNIQYF. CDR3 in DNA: TGTGCCTGCAGTTTAGAGATAACCGACAGCTTACTAGCCAAAAACATTCAGTACTTC.

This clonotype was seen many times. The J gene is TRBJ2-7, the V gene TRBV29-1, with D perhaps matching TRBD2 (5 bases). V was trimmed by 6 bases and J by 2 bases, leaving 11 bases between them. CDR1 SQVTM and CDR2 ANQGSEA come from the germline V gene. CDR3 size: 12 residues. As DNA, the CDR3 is TGCAGCGTCACACTAGGTCCCTACGAGCAGTACTTC. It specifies CSVTLGPYEQYF.